The following is a T cell receptor beta chain sequence with its context. Its antigen remains unidentified. No much larger clonotype is one base removed from it; base qualities were not supplied. This entry comes from a study of shared clonotypes between healthy human individuals (dated by TCRdb to about 2020). In the study overall: Three men and two women, aged 18 to 49 years, made up the cohort. Between about 0.85 and 8.9 billion PBMCs per donor were obtained by leukapheresis. Libraries were prepared and TCR repertoires were sequenced by different laboratories using diverse techniques, in order to increase sequencing depth and limit assay-specific biases. For each donor, CD4 naive and CD4 memory were each given three plates, CD8 naive was given two plates, and CD8 memory was given one plate. To estimate repertoire size and how much clonotypes are shared between individuals, the study performed deep sequencing of blood TCR repertoires from a few healthy adults.

The donors were healthy, HIV-negative adults who had no recently reported acute infections or vaccinations. Every donor was a Caucasian adult residing in Nashville, Tennessee, USA. CD4+ T cells were enriched by magnetic negative selection; naive cells were then positively selected on CD45RA, and the negative fraction formed the memory subset. After blood collection by leukapheresis, PBMCs were isolated using Ficoll-Histopaque density gradient centrifugation and then cryopreserved in the vapor phase of liquid nitrogen. Analytical flow cytometry was used to check the purity and quantity of each magnetically sorted T cell population. Genomic DNA was isolated from every sorted fraction and measured by UV absorbance on a Nanodrop 2000c. Using the deep immunoSEQ assay, TCR CDR3 regions were amplified from genomic DNA by multiplex PCR. For each cell subset, the extracted genomic DNA was distributed evenly across all wells of several immunoSEQ 96-well plates, and each plate served as one replicate. For sorted subsets, around 0.2 ug of genomic DNA, equivalent to about 30,000 T cell genomes, went into each replicate PCR. The purified libraries were quantified using a Qubit 3.0 fluorometer, sized with a Bioanalyzer 2100, and then quantified again using the KAPA Library Quantification kit. Every immunoSEQ 96-well plate was sequenced on a dedicated single-read 150-cycle Illumina NextSeq 550 flow cell. From the authors' description of their analysis: Because only junctional sequences without quality scores were contained in the immunoSEQ output, filtering matching that applied to full-length reads could not be performed. Sequences were annotated with PyIR, a Python wrapper for IgBLAST v1.9, and V/J genes and CDR3 were assigned using IMGT germline references. Any read was removed if the V/J assignment was weak (E-value above 1e-6), the CDR3 was missing, or the read contained stop codons, out-of-frame junctions, or ambiguous translated residues. V3J clonotypes were defined as sequences sharing the same inferred V gene, J gene, and CDR3 amino acid sequence. To compute the percentage overlap between repertoires, the number of shared unique clonotypes was divided by the size of the smaller repertoire. RTK rarefaction, the Chao1 estimator, and Recon v2.1 estimates of unobserved clonotypes were used to assess repertoire richness. OLGA was used to compute generation probabilities for all TCRbeta clonotypes that the gDNA method yielded from a handful of donors. Held by TCRdb, this immuneACCESS table contains in-frame sequences only and omits some clones. Under half of the omission traces to an unresolved V gene where checked; the cause of the rest is unknown. V and J calls and clone size are given by that table; D and trimming were obtained from the DNA. The table for this sample lists about 360,000 clones; around 79% of them were counted only once. Less than 11% of the sample lies in the top ten.

Reading from cysteine to phenylalanine, the CDR3 counts 14 amino acids. The read is trimmed to its CDR3 DNA, 42 bases read in frame from base 1. The V and J ends are trimmed by 1 base and 6 bases, leaving 12 bases between them. CDR1 SGHDT and CDR2 YYEEEE were looked up in the germline V gene. The paper's findings and limits, for the study overall: Pairwise subsampling led to the expectation that sequencing depth would affect the degree of clonotype sharing among donors. Sampling was restricted to blood, and TCR repertoires in tissue are likely to differ from TCR repertoires in blood. Because the study included a small number of donors, the genetic and exposure-history diversity represented was limited. Incomplete sequencing was indicated by rarefaction of sorted-subset datasets, despite the large sequencing depth. Clonotypes shared by all four sorted-subset donors showed higher generation probabilities than non-shared clonotypes. Naive subsets generally had larger estimated clonotype richness than memory subsets did. Sharing across a few donors was observed for about 4.8% of naive CD4, over 3% of naive CD8, around 2.5% of memory CD4, and roughly 0.4% of memory CD8 clonotypes.

Sequencing was done on a sample of memory CD4+ T cells sorted from blood. What the cell subset or site label conveys for this sample: CD45RA-negative fraction. This chain joins TRBV5-6 to TRBJ2-3; no D gene is confidently identified. The receptor was isolated from a man aged 25-40 years in good health. In nucleotides, the sequence is TGTGCCAGCAGCTTGTGGGCAGAAAGGGATACGCAGTATTTT. It encodes CASSLWAERDTQYF.